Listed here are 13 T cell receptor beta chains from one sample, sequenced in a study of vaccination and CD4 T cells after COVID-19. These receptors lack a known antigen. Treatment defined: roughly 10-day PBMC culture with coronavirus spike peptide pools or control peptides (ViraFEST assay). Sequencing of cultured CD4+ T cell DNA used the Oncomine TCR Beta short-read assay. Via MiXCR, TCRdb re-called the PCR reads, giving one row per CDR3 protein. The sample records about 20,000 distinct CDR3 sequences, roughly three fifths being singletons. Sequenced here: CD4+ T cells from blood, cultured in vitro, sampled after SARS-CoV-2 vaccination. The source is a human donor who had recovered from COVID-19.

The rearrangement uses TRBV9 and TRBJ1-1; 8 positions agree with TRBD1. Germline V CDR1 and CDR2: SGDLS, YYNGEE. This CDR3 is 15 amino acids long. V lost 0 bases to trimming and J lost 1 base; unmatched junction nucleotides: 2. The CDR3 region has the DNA TGTGCCAGCAGCGTAGCAGGACAGGGGAACACTGAAGCTTTCTTT. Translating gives CASSVAGQGNTEAFF.

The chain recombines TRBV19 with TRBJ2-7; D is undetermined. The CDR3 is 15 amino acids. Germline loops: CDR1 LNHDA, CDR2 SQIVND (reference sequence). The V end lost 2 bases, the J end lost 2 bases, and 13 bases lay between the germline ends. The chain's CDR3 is CASSILHAATYEQYF. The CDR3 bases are TGTGCCAGTAGTATACTTCACGCCGCGACCTACGAGCAGTACTTC.

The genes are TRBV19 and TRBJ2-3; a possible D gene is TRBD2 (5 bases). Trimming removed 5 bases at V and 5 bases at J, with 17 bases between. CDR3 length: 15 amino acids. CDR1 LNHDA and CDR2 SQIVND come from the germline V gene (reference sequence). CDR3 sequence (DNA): TGTGCCAGTAGTCCGCTGGAAGTCGGACTAGATACGCAGTATTTT. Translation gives CASSPLEVGLDTQYF.

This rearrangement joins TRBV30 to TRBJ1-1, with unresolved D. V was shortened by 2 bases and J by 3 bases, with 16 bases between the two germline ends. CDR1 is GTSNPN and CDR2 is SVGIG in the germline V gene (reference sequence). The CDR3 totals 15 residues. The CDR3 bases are TGTGCCTGGAGTCCATTCCTAGGCTATGACACTGAAGCTTTCTTT. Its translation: CAWSPFLGYDTEAFF.

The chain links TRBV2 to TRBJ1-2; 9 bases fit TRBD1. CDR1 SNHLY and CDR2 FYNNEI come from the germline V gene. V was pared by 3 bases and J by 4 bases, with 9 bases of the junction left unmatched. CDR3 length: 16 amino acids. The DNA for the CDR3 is TGTGCCAGCAGTGAGAATAGGGGACAGGGTGGCTATGGCTACACCTTC. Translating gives CASSENRGQGGYGYTF. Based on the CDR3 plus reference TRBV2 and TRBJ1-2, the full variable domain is EPEVTQTPSHQVTQMGQEVILRCVPISNHLYFYWYRQILGQKVEFLVSFYNNEISEKSEIFDDQFSVERPDGSNFTLKIRSTKLEDSAMYFCASSENRGQGGYGYTFGSGTRLTVV.

CDR3 protein: CASTIHPEDQPQHF. DNA for the CDR3: TGTGCCAGCACCATCCACCCGGAGGACCAGCCCCAGCATTTT. The chain is built from TRBV6-1 and TRBJ1-5; D ambiguous. The CDR3 is 14 residues long. Looked up from germline, CDR1 is MNHNS and CDR2 is SASEGT. V was cut by 7 bases and J by 7 bases, with 17 bases left in between.

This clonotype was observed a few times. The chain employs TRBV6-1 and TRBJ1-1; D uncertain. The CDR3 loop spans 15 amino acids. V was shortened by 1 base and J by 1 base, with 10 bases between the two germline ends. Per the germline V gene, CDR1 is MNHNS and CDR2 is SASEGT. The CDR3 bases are TGTGCCAGCAGTGAAGAGGTTGCACAGAACACTGAAGCTTTCTTT. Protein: CASSEEVAQNTEAFF.

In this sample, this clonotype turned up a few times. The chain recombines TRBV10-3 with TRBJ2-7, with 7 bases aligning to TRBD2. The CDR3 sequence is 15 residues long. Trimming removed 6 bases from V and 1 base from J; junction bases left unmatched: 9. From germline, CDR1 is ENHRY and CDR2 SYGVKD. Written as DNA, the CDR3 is TGTGCCATCAGCCCCGGGGGGAGCGGGTCCTACGAGCAGTACTTC. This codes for CAISPGGSGSYEQYF.

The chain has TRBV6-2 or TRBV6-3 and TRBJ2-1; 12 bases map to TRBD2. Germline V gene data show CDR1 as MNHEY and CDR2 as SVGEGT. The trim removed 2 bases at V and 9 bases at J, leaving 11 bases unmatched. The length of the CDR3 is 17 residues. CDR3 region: CASSYPLTSGGPGEQFF. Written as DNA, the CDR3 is TGTGCCAGCAGTTACCCCCTCACTAGCGGGGGGCCGGGTGAGCAGTTCTTC.

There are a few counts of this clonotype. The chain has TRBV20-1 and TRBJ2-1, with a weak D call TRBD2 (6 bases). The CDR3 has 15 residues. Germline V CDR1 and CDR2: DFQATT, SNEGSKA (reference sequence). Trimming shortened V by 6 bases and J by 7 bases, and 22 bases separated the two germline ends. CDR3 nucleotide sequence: TGCAGTGCCCCGTTGTTAGCGGACCCGGGGAATGAGCAGTTCTTC. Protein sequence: CSAPLLADPGNEQFF.

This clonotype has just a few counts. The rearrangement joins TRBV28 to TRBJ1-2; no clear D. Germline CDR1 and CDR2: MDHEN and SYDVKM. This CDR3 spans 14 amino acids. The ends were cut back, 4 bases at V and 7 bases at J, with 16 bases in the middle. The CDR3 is CASSSAGWARGYTF. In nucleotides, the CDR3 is TGTGCCAGCAGTTCGGCAGGTTGGGCGCGTGGCTACACCTTC.

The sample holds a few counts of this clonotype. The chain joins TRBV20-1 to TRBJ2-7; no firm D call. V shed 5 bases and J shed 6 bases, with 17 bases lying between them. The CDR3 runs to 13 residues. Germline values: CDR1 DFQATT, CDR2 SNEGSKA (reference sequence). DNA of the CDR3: TGCAGTGCTCTTCCGGCCCTCCCCCGCGAGCAGTACTTC. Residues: CSALPALPREQYF.

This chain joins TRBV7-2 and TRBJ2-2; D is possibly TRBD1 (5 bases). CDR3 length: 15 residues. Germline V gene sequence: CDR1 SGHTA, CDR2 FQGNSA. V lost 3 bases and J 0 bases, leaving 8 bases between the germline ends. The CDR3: CASSFRTTNTGELFF. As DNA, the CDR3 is TGTGCCAGCAGCTTTAGGACAACGAACACCGGGGAGCTGTTTTTT.